This T cell receptor (beta chain) comes out of a study of cytomegalovirus exposure and HLA in healthy donors (dated by TCRdb to about 2017). At the level of the whole study: In an earlier analysis of around 540 of the donors, 276 Gb of sequence data and 100 million or so unique TCR beta sequences from approximately 180 million T cells were reported. Every repertoire in the discovery cohort had been generated on one and the same sequencing platform. In addition to the first cohort of 666 subjects, a separate validation cohort of 100 to 150 different subjects was used. To predict cytomegalovirus infection status, the study brought together high-throughput TCR immunosequencing, statistical association of individual TCRs with disease status, and machine learning. To decide whether each TCR beta V gene segment behaved as functional or pseudogenic, an earlier analysis of nearly 600 of the donors relied on high-throughput TCR beta sequencing. The study aimed to test whether cataloging public T cell receptors could reveal signatures of past pathogen exposure. Because of strong linkage in the cohort, five DR-DQ haplotypes were treated as single units for association and clustering. Rather than using new phenotypic data, the later analysis identified candidate immune exposures from TCR beta sequences and from how often those sequences occurred across donors. Class I and class II HLA loci were covered by the typing at four-digit resolution. A later genetic analysis took genome-wide SNP genotypes for about three fifths of the roughly 670 donors and used that subset as a discovery cohort. Among the roughly 400 genotyped donors, approximately 81% belonged to the genetic ancestry cluster associated with self-reported Caucasian donors. Typing coverage differed by locus: A, B, C, DRB1 and DQB1 were typed in roughly 620-630 donors, DQA1 in about 560, DPA1 in 600 to 610, and DPB1 in about 450. Approximately 300 gigabases of sequencing data and approximately 92 million unique TCR sequences made up an early release that covered under 750 HLA-typed donors. Using immunosequencing, the study profiled T cell repertoires from 640 or so subjects and related those repertoires to cytomegalovirus serostatus. Donor age, sex, ethnicity and CMV serostatus were compiled together with the repertoire data. A later analysis re-analyzed previously published TCR beta repertoires from approximately 700 donors and added high-resolution HLA genotyping to study TCR occurrence patterns. On average, around 230,000 unique TCR beta nucleotide sequences were sequenced per donor among 398 genotyped donors of the cohort, with roughly 19% of those sequences being non-productive.

Broad study findings and their caveats: A further reported finding was that TCR beta sequences accurately predicted the HLA-A and HLA-B alleles for most subjects in the first cohort. The study gave a list of 150 to 200 TCR beta chains associated with cytomegalovirus. Cytomegalovirus status was reported to be diagnosed by the classifier with high specificity and sensitivity in both the original and validation cohorts. This cohort had only TCR beta chains sequenced, and the lack of alpha or paired-chain data limited which features could be detected. In a later genetic analysis, a missense DCLRE1C variant was associated with V-gene and J-gene trimming of TCR beta chains, and the association was replicated in an independent cohort. Across donors, most TCR sequences were observed very rarely, whereas some public TCRs were present in many individuals. The presence/absence analyses assumed that sequencing depth was roughly uniform across donors, and that assumption may not be true. Some IMGT-functional V segments, including TRBV6-2 and TRBV6-3, could not be distinguished by the 87-base-pair reads and were therefore excluded. According to a later analysis, most CMV-associated TCR beta chains appeared to be HLA-restricted, and the HLA associations seemed to be driven largely by CMV exposure. Specific HLA alleles were associated with 15,000 to 20,000 TCR beta sequences at a false discovery rate of 0.05 in a later analysis. A later genetic analysis reported fewer N-insertions in productive TCRs among donors in an Asian-associated ancestry cluster than the roughly 700-donor mean. Roughly 15 rarely observed V segments, including chromosome 9 orphons, were excluded from the earlier analysis of some 590 of the donors because counts were too low. A few of the identified cytomegalovirus-associated TCR beta chains were confirmed in vitro to be specific for cytomegalovirus antigens. The sequencing pipeline was judged likely to have produced a cluster of highly shared sequence variants as a technical artifact. According to a later analysis, parvovirus B19, influenza, CMV and Epstein-Barr virus appeared linked to several top co-occurrence clusters. The only immune exposure information available for the cohort was CMV serostatus. In an earlier analysis of over 550 of the donors, most TCR beta V segments were observed in productive rearrangements about 87% or about 30% of the time, broadly matching IMGT annotations. When HLA alleles, especially DR and DQ, strongly co-occurred, TCR associations were difficult to assign to individual alleles. The authors suggested that the approach could potentially be generalized to other disease states and immunological phenotypes. Correlated functional status among segregating V segments might be attributable to linkage disequilibrium, but an unknown experimental factor could not be ruled out. In a later analysis, HLA-associated TCR beta chains were found to be more clonally expanded and to have lower generation probabilities than equally common non-associated chains. Because some donors lacked HLA typing at each locus, the association tests relied only on the typed subset. A later analysis found that TCR association rates varied across HLA loci, with DRB1 alleles showing the most associated TCRs and HLA-C alleles the fewest.

The germline V gene encodes CDR1 KGHSH and CDR2 LQKENI. Trimming removed 6 bases from V and 5 bases from J; the gene matches leave 12 bases unexplained. Reading from cysteine to phenylalanine, the CDR3 counts 15 amino acids. Of all the DNA, just the CDR3 is kept, 45 bases in frame from base 1. Library preparation used the immunoSEQ multiplex PCR assay. For the multiplex PCR, a mixture combining 60 forward primers for TCR Vbeta segments and 13 reverse primers for TCR Jbeta segments was used. A multiplex PCR assay on genomic DNA amplified the CDR3 region of rearranged TCR beta genes. Amplified TCR beta libraries were sequenced as 87-base-pair reads on the Illumina HiSeq System. On the study's bioinformatics: A later analysis tallied around 80 million unique TCR beta chains across the 600 to 700 repertoires, and some 12 million of those chains were shared by two or more donors. To remove PCR and sequencing errors, raw reads were error-corrected and collapsed into unique sequences using a nearest-neighbor algorithm that merged closely related sequences. V, D and J gene segments were assigned by aligning CDR3 sequences to IMGT reference sequences. For a sequence to be retained, a match of at least six nucleotides was required to both a V gene segment and a J gene segment. A rearrangement was called productive if the CDR3 had no stop codons and remained in frame with V and J, and every other rearrangement was called non-productive. CDR3 was defined by IMGT convention, running from the second conserved V-encoded cysteine to the conserved J-encoded phenylalanine. Sequences without an unambiguous match to a single V gene segment were excluded from the earlier analysis of 500 to 700 of the donors. An earlier analysis of roughly 590 of the donors called V segments functional above 56.7% productive rearrangements and segregating when the between-donor standard deviation exceeded 5%. A statistical classification framework was built for diagnosing cytomegalovirus status from the catalog of TCR beta chain sequences. In a later analysis, TCR nucleotide sequences were compared against IMGT/GENE-DB human TR gene sequences so that V and J genes could be assigned. In a later analysis, CDR3 sequences and most-parsimonious VDJ recombination scenarios were assigned using the TCRdist pipeline. A later analysis defined each TCR beta chain by its CDR3 amino acid sequence plus V-gene family, and excluded reads lacking a unique V-gene family. As a way to deal with suspected cross-contamination and a sequencing artifact, a later analysis dropped 450 to 600 nucleotide sequences that were highly shared and had low generation probability. A later analysis calculated a clonal expansion index for each public chain from normalized within-repertoire ranks of inferred template counts. In a later analysis, generation probabilities were computed using a VDJ recombination model fitted to out-of-frame rearrangements, and the results were checked against IGoR. Hypergeometric tests were used in a later analysis to score TCR-TCR, TCR-HLA and TCR-CMV co-occurrence, with a repertoire-size bias correction applied to the TCR pairs. False discovery rates were estimated in a later analysis by permuting HLA or CMV assignments 20 times. In a later analysis, co-occurring TCRs were grouped using DBSCAN, and TCRdist sequence similarity was added for clustering within HLA-allele-positive subsets. Repertoires with fewer than 30,000 or more than 120,000 public chains were left out of co-occurrence clustering, as were about 5 repertoires with anomalous nucleotide sharing. TCRdb retrieved this table from immuneACCESS and kept in-frame rearrangements only. Not all clones are present; in checked studies, unresolved V genes account for under half, and no reason is known for the remainder. The V and J calls and clone size were taken over from that table, and D and trimming were inferred from the DNA. The sample includes 150,000 to 250,000 clones, with 79% observed a single time. Of the sample, nearly 4.5% falls within the top ten clones.

In total, roughly 670 healthy bone marrow donors made up the cohort. Cohort members were all nominally healthy when sampled, although unrecorded immune exposures were likely present. The donor tested CMV seropositive and was one of the 289 seropositive cohort members. Every donor gave a peripheral blood sample, and the peripheral blood mononuclear cells from that sample were used for TCR beta sequencing. The Qiagen DNeasy Blood Extraction Kit was used to extract genomic DNA from the blood cell samples. About this clone: Which antigen it targets is not known. Base qualities are missing; no much larger clone stands one base away.

Source material: PBMCs. The V and J genes are TRBV18 and TRBJ2-7; a stretch of 8 junction bases matches TRBD1. This clonotype was obtained from a woman under 40 in good health and CMV-seropositive. The CDR3 in this case is CASSPQQGVPDEQYF. The base sequence is TGTGCCAGCTCTCCTCAACAGGGGGTCCCCGACGAGCAGTACTTC.